This TCR beta chain was sequenced during a study of shared clonotypes between healthy human individuals. CD4+ cells were split into CD45RA+ naive and CD45RA-negative memory subsets. For sorted subsets, about 190 ng DNA per replicate equaled about 30,000 T cell genomes. The assay was immunoSEQ multiplex PCR, and TCRdb's table has in-frame clones only and misses some. The repertoire holds approximately 530,000 clones, with 90% to 96% as singletons. The origin of this receptor is a woman in her 30s in good health. Sequenced material: naive CD4+ T cells sorted from blood. Documented subset: CD45RA+ positively selected.

The DNA of the CDR3 is TGTGCCATCAGTGATCCACCGGGACTAGACATAGATACGCAGTATTTT. Protein: CAISDPPGLDIDTQYF. This sequence joins TRBV10-3 and TRBJ2-3, with TRBD2 identical over 8 bases. The CDR3 has 16 amino acids. The germline gives CDR1 ENHRY, CDR2 SYGVKD. V was clipped by 3 bases and J by 5 bases; unmatched bases: 10.